This TCR beta chain was observed in a study of T cells in Graves' hyperthyroidism and ophthalmopathy. The germline V gene has CDR1 MGHRA and CDR2 YSYEKL. CDR3 size: 13 residues. Between the trimmed V and J ends, which lost 5 bases and 1 base, there was a span of 8 bases. Amplification targeted TCR beta CDR3 regions from RNA transcripts. HTBI primers were used for first-round RT-PCR of the TCR CDR3. MiXCR, applied by TCRdb to the multiplex PCR reads, yields one record per CDR3 protein. The repertoire holds roughly 420,000 distinct CDR3 sequences, with around 16% as singletons. This clonotype was observed a few times. Disease duration under 2 months; hyperthyroidism patients were aged 18 to 65. Clinicians diagnosed patients from clinical symptoms, serum thyroxine and TRAb, thyroid ultrasound and orbital computed tomography.

The sequence was obtained from a woman between 18 and 29 years old with Graves' hyperthyroidism. The sequencing sample was made of blood. The rearrangement joins TRBV4-1 to TRBJ1-1; D not certain. CDR3 nucleotides: TGCGCCAGCAGCAAAGCAGCGAACACTGAAGCTTTCTTT. Amino acids: CASSKAANTEAFF.